This T cell receptor beta chain derives from a study of shared clonotypes between healthy human individuals. Study observations and caveats: Estimated richness values were generally larger in naive subsets than in memory subsets. The small donor group covered limited genetic and exposure diversity.

CDR3 length: 14 amino acids. Trimming took 4 bases from V and 3 from J, leaving 11 bases between them. Per germline, CDR1 SGHRS and CDR2 YFSETQ. Sequenced by immunoSEQ multiplex PCR; TCRdb stores in-frame clones only, minus some. This table holds millions of clones, more than 85% found once. Regarding this clone: Its antigen is unknown.

The clonotype comes from a man younger than 35 in good health. Some clones in this sample may be carry-over from other donors' samples. The sequenced sample was naive CD4+ T cells from PBMCs. Subset reported: CD45RA+ positively selected. The rearrangement links TRBV5-1 to TRBJ1-5, with D hard to call. Written as DNA, the CDR3 is TGCGCCAGCAGCCCAGAGGACCCCAATCAGCCCCAGCATTTT. Protein product: CASSPEDPNQPQHF.